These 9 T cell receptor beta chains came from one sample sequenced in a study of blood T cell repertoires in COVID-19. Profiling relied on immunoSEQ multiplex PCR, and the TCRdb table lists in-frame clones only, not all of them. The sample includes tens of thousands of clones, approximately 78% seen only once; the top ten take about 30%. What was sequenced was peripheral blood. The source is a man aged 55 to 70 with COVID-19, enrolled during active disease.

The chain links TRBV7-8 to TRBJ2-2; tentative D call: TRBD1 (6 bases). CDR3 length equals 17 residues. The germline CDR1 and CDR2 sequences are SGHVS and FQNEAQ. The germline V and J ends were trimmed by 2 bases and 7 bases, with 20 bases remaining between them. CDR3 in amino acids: CASSLQRPPGAGGELFF. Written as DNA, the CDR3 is TGTGCCAGCAGCTTACAAAGGCCCCCAGGGGCGGGCGGGGAGCTGTTTTTT.

Here the CDR3 reads CASSLILDNEQFF. The CDR3 DNA reads as TGTGCCAGCAGCTTAATTCTAGACAATGAGCAGTTCTTC. V usage is TRBV11-1 and J usage is TRBJ2-1; D not resolved. The CDR3 has 13 amino acids. The V gene's germline CDR1 is SGHAT and CDR2 FQDESV (reference sequence). Trimming shortened V by 2 bases and J by 5 bases, and 7 bases separated the two germline ends.

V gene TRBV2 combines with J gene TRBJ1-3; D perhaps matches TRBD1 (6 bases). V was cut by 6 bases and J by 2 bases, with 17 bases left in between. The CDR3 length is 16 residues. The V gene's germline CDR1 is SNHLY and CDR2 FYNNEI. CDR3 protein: CASRGGPSGAGNTIYF. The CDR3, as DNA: TGTGCCAGCAGGGGGGGGCCTTCTGGCGCTGGAAACACCATATATTTT.

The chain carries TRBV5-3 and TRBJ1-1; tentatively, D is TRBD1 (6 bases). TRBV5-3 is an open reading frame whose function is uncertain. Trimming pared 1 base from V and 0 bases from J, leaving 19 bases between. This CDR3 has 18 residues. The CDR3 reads CARSLMGALRTMNTEAFF. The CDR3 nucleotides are TGTGCCAGAAGCTTGATGGGGGCCCTTAGAACGATGAACACTGAAGCTTTCTTT.

CDR3 protein: CAISESVKEARYEQYF. The CDR3 coding sequence is TGTGCCATCAGTGAGTCGGTTAAGGAGGCCCGCTACGAGCAGTACTTC. The chain uses TRBV10-3 and TRBJ2-7, with D perhaps matching TRBD2 (5 bases). Trimming took 0 bases from V and 3 from J, leaving 15 bases between them. The germline V gene has CDR1 ENHRY and CDR2 SYGVKD. CDR3 length: 16 amino acids.

The CDR3 protein is CASSDRGTGELFF. Here the CDR3 DNA reads TGTGCCAGCAGTGACAGGGGCACCGGGGAGCTGTTTTTT. The chain is built from TRBV6-1 and TRBJ2-2, with D possibly matching TRBD1 (6 bases). Trimming shortened V by 3 bases and J by 4 bases, and 6 bases separated the two germline ends. From germline, CDR1 is MNHNS and CDR2 SASEGT. This CDR3 has 13 amino acids.

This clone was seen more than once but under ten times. The CDR3 nucleotides are TGTGCCAGCAGCCAATCAAACACCGGGGAGCTGTTTTTT. Protein: CASSQSNTGELFF. V is TRBV14 and J is TRBJ2-2, with D unresolved. Germline values: CDR1 SGHDN, CDR2 FVKESK. Trimming removed 2 bases from V and 2 bases from J, with 3 bases in between. The CDR3 is made up of 13 amino acids.

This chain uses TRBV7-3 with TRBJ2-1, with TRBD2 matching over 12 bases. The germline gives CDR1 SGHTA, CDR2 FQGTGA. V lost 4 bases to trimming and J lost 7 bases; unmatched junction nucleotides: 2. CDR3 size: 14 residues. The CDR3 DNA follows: TGTGCCAGCAGCTCTAGCGGGAGGGGTAATGAGCAGTTCTTC. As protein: CASSSSGRGNEQFF.

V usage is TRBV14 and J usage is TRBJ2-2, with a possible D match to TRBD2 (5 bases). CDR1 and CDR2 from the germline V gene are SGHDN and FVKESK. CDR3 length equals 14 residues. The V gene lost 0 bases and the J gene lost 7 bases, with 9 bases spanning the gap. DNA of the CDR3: TGTGCCAGCAGCCAAGAGCTAGCAGGCGGGGAGCTGTTTTTT. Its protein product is CASSQELAGGELFF. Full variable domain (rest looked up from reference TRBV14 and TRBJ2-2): EAGVTQFPSHSVIEKGQTVTLRCDPISGHDNLYWYRRVMGKEIKFLLHFVKESKQDESGMPNNRFLAERTGGTYSTLKVQPAELEDSGVYFCASSQELAGGELFFGEGSRLTVL.